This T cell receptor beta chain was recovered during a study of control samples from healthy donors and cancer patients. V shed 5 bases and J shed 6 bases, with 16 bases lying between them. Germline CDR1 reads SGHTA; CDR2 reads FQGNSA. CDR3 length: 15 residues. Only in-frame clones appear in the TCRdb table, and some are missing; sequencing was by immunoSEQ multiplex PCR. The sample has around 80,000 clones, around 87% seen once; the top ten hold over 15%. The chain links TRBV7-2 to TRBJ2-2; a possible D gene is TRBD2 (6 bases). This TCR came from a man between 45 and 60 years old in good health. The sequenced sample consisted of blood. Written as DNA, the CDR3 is TGTGCCAGCAGCCCGGGGGTTCACGGGGCCGGGGAGCTGTTTTTT. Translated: CASSPGVHGAGELFF. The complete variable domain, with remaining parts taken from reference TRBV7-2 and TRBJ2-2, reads GAGVSQSPSNKVTEKGKDVELRCDPISGHTALYWYRQSLGQGLEFLIYFQGNSAPDKSGLPSDRFSAERTGGSVSTLTIQRTQQEDSAVYLCASSPGVHGAGELFFGEGSRLTVL.